The text below deals with one T cell receptor (beta chain). Profiling relied on immunoSEQ multiplex PCR, and the TCRdb table lists in-frame clones only, not all of them. This sample has 150,000 to 200,000 clones, with 86% found just once. This entry comes from a study of cytomegalovirus exposure and HLA in healthy donors. The CDR3 has 17 residues. Between the trimmed V and J ends, which lost 4 bases and 2 bases, there was a span of 20 bases. Germline loops: CDR1 SGHVS, CDR2 FQNEAQ. The specimen was PBMCs. The sequence was collected from a woman between 18 and 29 years old in good health and CMV-seronegative. This sequence joins TRBV7-8 and TRBJ1-2; tentatively, D is TRBD1 (5 bases). CDR3 protein: CASSYKVQGAKNYGYTF. The CDR3 DNA follows: TGTGCCAGCAGCTATAAAGTCCAAGGGGCCAAAAACTATGGCTACACCTTC.